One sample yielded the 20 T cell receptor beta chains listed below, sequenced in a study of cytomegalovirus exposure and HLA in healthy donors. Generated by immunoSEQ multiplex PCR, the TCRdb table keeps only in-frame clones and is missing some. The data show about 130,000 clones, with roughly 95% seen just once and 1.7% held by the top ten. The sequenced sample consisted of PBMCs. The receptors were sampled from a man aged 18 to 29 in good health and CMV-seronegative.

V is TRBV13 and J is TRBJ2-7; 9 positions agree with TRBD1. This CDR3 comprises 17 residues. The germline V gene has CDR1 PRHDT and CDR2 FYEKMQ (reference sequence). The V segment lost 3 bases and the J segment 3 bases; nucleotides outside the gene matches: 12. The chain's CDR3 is CASSLGESGQGHYEQYF. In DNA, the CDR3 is TGTGCCAGCAGCTTGGGTGAGTCGGGACAGGGCCACTACGAGCAGTACTTC.

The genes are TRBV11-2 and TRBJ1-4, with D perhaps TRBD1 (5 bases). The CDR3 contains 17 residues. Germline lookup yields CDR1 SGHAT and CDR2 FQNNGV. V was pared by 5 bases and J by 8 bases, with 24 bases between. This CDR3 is CASSPTVLARAGEKLFF. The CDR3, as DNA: TGTGCCAGCAGCCCGACGGTCCTCGCCAGGGCGGGAGAAAAACTGTTTTTT.

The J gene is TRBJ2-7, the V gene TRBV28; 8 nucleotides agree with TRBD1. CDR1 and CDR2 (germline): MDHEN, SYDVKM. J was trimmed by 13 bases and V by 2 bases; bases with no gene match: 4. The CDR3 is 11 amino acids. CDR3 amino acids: CASSLKGQDYF. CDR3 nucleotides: TGTGCCAGCAGTTTAAAGGGACAGGATTACTTC.

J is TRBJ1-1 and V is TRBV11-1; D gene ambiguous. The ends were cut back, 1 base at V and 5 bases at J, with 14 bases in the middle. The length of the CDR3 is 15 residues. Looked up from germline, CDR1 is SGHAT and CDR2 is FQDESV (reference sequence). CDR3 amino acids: CASSLDDMRVTEAFF. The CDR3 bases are TGTGCCAGCAGCTTAGATGATATGAGGGTTACTGAAGCTTTCTTT.

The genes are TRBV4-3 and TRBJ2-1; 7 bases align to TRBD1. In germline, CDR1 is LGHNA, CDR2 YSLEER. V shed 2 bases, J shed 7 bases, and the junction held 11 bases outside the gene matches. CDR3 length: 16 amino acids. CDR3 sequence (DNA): TGCGCCAGCAGCCAATTTCCTCCCGGGACAGTGAATGAGCAGTTCTTC. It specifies CASSQFPPGTVNEQFF.

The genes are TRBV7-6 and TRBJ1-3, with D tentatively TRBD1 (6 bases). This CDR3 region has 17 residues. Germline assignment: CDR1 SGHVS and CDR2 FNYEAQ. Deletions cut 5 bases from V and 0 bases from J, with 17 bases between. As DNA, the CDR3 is TGTGCCAGCAGCCCGAATACGGGACACAACTCTGGAAACACCATATATTTT. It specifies CASSPNTGHNSGNTIYF.

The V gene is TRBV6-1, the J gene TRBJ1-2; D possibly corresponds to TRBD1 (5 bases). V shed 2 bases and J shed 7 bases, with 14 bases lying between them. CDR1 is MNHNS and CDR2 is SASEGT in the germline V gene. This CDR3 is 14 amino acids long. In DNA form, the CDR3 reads TGTGCCAGCAGTGAATTGAATGCAGGGTTTGGCTACACCTTC. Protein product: CASSELNAGFGYTF.

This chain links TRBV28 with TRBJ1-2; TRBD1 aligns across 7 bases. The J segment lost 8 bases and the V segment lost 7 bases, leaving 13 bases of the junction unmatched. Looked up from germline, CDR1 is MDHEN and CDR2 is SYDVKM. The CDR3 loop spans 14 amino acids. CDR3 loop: CASTRQGWRGGYTF. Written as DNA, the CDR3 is TGTGCCAGCACCCGACAGGGCTGGAGAGGGGGCTACACCTTC.

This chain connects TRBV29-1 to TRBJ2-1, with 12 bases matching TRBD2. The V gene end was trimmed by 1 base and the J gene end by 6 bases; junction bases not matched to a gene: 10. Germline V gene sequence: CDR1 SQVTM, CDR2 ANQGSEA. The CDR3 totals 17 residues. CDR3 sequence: CSVEGLAGGVWGNEQFF. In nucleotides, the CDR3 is TGCAGCGTTGAAGGGCTAGCGGGAGGGGTATGGGGCAATGAGCAGTTCTTC.

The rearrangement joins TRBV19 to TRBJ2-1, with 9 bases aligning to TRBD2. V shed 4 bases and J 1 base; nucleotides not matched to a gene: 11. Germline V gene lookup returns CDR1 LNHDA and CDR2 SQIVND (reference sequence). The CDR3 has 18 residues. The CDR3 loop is CASSNPLAGRGSYNEQFF. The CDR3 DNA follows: TGTGCCAGTAGTAATCCCCTAGCGGGGAGGGGTTCCTACAATGAGCAGTTCTTC.

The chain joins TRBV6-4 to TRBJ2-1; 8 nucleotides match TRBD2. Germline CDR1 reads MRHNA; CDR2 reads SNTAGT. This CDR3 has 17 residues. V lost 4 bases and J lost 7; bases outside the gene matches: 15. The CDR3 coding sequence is TGTGCCAGCAGTGTGAGGATAGGGGGTAGCGGGAAGAATGAGCAGTTCTTC. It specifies CASSVRIGGSGKNEQFF.

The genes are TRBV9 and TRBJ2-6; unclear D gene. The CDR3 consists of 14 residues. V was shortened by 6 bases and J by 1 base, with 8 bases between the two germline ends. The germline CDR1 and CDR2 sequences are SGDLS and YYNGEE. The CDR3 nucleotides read TGTGCCAGCACCACAAGTTCTGGGGCCAACGTCCTGACTTTC. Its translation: CASTTSSGANVLTF.

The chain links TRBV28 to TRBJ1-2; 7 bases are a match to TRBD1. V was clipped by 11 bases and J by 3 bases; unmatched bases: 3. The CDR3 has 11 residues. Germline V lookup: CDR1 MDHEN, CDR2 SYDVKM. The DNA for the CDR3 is TGTGCCCTTGGACAGGACTATGGCTACACCTTC. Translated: CALGQDYGYTF.

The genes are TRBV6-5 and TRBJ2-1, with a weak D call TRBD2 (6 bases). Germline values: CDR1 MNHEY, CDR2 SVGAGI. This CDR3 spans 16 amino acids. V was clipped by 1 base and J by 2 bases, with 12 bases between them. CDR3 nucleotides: TGTGCCAGCAGTTACTTCGCGGAGGGTGCCTACAATGAGCAGTTCTTC. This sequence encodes CASSYFAEGAYNEQFF.

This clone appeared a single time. This CDR3 is CASSESQAHLDGYTF. The CDR3 region has the DNA TGTGCCAGCAGTGAAAGTCAGGCCCACTTGGATGGCTACACCTTC. J is TRBJ1-2 and V is TRBV2, with D unresolved. V lost 2 bases, J lost 6 bases, and 16 bases lay in between. Germline-derived CDR1 and CDR2 are SNHLY and FYNNEI. CDR3 length: 15 residues.

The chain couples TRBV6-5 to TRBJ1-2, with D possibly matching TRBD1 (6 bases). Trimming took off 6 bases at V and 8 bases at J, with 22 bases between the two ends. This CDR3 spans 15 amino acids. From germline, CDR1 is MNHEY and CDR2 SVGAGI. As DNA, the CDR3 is TGTGCCAGCAGACCCGAGGGGGGCCGCGGGGGCGGCTACACCTTC. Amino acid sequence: CASRPEGGRGGGYTF.

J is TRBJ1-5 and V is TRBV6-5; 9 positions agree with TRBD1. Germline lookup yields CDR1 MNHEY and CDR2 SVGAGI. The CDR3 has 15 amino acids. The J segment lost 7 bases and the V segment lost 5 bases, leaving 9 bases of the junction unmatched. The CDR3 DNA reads TGTGCCAGCAGTCCCGACAGGGGGGGTGGACAGCCCCAGCATTTT. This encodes CASSPDRGGGQPQHF.

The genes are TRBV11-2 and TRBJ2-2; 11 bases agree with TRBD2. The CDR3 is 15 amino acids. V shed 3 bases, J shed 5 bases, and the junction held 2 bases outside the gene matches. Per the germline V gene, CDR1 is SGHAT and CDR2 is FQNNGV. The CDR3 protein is CASSLTSGVTGELFF. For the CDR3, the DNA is TGTGCCAGCAGCTTGACTAGCGGGGTAACCGGGGAGCTGTTTTTT. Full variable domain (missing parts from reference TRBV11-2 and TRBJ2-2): EAGVAQSPRYKIIEKRQSVAFWCNPISGHATLYWYQQILGQGPKLLIQFQNNGVVDDSQLPKDRFSAERLKGVDSTLKIQPAKLEDSAVYLCASSLTSGVTGELFFGEGSRLTVL.

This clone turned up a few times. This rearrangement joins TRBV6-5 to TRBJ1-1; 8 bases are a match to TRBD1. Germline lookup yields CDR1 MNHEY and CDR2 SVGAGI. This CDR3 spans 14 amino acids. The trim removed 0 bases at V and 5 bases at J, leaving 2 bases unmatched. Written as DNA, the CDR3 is TGTGCCAGCAGTTACTCGGGGACAGGTACTGAAGCTTTCTTT. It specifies CASSYSGTGTEAFF.

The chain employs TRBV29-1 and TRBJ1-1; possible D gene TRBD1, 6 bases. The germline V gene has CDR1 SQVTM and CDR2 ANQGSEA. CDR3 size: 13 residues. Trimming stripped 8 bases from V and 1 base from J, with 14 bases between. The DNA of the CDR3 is TGCAGCCCTCAAAAACAGGGGAACACTGAAGCTTTCTTT. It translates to CSPQKQGNTEAFF.